These T cell receptor beta chains were read from a single sample in a study of CD8 T cells in ankylosing spondylitis. In TCRdb, the 5' RACE reads were re-called with MiXCR into one record per CDR3 protein. The profile shows roughly 700,000 distinct CDR3 sequences, roughly 19% of them singletons. Sequenced material: blood, either unsorted or a sorted T cell fraction (not recorded which). These receptors originate from a male donor with ankylosing spondylitis. Each CDR3 is given with its conserved first and last residue. D genes are given only for firm matches. Size tells how often a clone was seen (once, few, many) or the class of an expanded clone, and some rows leave it out.

j_call d_call v_call clone_size cdr3_nt cdr3_aa
TRBJ2-2 TRBD1 TRBV5-5 . TGTGCCAGCAGTACGGGACAGGGTACGACCGGGGAGCTGTTTTTT CASSTGQGTTGELFF
TRBJ2-3 TRBD2 TRBV2 . TGTGCCAGCAGGAGGACTAGCGGGGGGAGTGGAACGCAGTATTTT CASRRTSGGSGTQYF
TRBJ1-2 . TRBV29-1 . TGCAGCGTTGACCCAGGGAACTATGGCTACACCTTC CSVDPGNYGYTF
TRBJ2-2 . TRBV28 . TGTGCCAGCAGTTTTAAGGGCTTGGGCACCGGGGAGCTGTTTTTT CASSFKGLGTGELFF
TRBJ1-1 . TRBV12-3/TRBV12-4 few TGTGCCAGCAGTTTAACGGGTATCACTGAAGCTTTCTTT CASSLTGITEAFF
TRBJ1-1 . TRBV19 few TGTGCCAGTAGTATACTCCAGGGGGAAGCTTTCTTT CASSILQGEAFF
TRBJ2-1 . TRBV5-5 . TGCGCCAGCAGCTTGGTTCCGGGACCCAATGAGCAGTTCTTC CASSLVPGPNEQFF
TRBJ1-1 TRBD1 TRBV20-1 few TGCAGTGCTAGACCGACGGGGACAGTTGAAGCTTTCTTT CSARPTGTVEAFF
TRBJ1-1 . TRBV6-2/TRBV6-3 . TGTGCCAGCAGTTACGGACCGACTCAGACTGAAGCTTTCTTT CASSYGPTQTEAFF
TRBJ1-4 . TRBV12-3/TRBV12-4 . TGTGCCAGCCGCAGCGCAACTAATGAAAAACTGTTTTTT CASRSATNEKLFF
TRBJ2-1 TRBD2 TRBV18 . TGTGCCAGCTCACCACGACAGGTAGCGGGACTTGAGCAGTTCTTC CASSPRQVAGLEQFF
TRBJ2-3 TRBD1 TRBV20-1 few TGCAGTGCTAGGCCAGGGGGCATCGATACGCAGTATTTT CSARPGGIDTQYF
TRBJ1-1 . TRBV5-1 many TGCGCCAGCAGTGAGGGGGTGATGTACACTGAAGCTTTCTTT CASSEGVMYTEAFF
TRBJ2-5 TRBD1 TRBV12-3/TRBV12-4 few TGTGCCAGCCTTGGACAGGGAGAGACCCAGTACTTC CASLGQGETQYF
TRBJ1-6 TRBD1 TRBV7-9 . TGTGCCAGCAGCTCCCAGACAGGGGTCAATTCACCCCTCCACTTT CASSSQTGVNSPLHF
TRBJ1-2 . TRBV20-1 . TGCAGTGCCCCCCGGGACGGTGGCGGCTACACCTTC CSAPRDGGGYTF
TRBJ2-5 . TRBV3-1 . TGTGCCAGCAGCCCAAGGATTTCTGCGGAGACCCAGTACTTC CASSPRISAETQYF
TRBJ1-1 . TRBV11-2 . TGTGCCAGCAGCACAACAGGGATGGACACTGAAGCTTTCTTT CASSTTGMDTEAFF
TRBJ2-1 TRBD2 TRBV7-2 . TGTGCCAGCAGTGCGTGGCTAGCGGGAGGAGGAAATGAGCAGTTCTTC CASSAWLAGGGNEQFF
TRBJ2-5 TRBD2 TRBV5-1 few TGCGCCAGCAGCGTAGCGGGGGGTGTCCAAGAGACCCAGTACTTC CASSVAGGVQETQYF
TRBJ2-7 . TRBV6-2/TRBV6-3 . TGTGCCAGTACCAGGGTCCCTGTGGACGAGCAGTACTTC CASTRVPVDEQYF
TRBJ2-1 TRBD2 TRBV12-3/TRBV12-4 . TGTGCCAGCACCTTAGCGGGAGTAAACAATGAGCAGTTCTTC CASTLAGVNNEQFF
TRBJ2-3 . TRBV6-1 . TGTGCCAGCAGTGGCCTAGGCCCTAGCACAGATACGCAGTATTTT CASSGLGPSTDTQYF
TRBJ2-4 . TRBV13 few TGTGCCAGCAGCTTAGGGGGACTGAACATTCAGTACTTC CASSLGGLNIQYF
TRBJ2-7 TRBD2 TRBV29-1 . TGCAGCGTTGAGGTGGGACTAGCGGGGGAGGAGCAGTACTTC CSVEVGLAGEEQYF
TRBJ2-5 . TRBV2 few TGTGCCAGCGTCCCCCAGGGTCGCGAAGAGACCCAGTACTTC CASVPQGREETQYF
TRBJ1-3 TRBD1 TRBV6-6 few TGTGCCAGCAGGGACAGGGCTGGAAACACCATATATTTT CASRDRAGNTIYF
TRBJ2-7 . TRBV5-1 many TGCGCCAGCAACCTAGCTGACAGCTACGAGCAGTACTTC CASNLADSYEQYF
TRBJ2-1 . TRBV5-1 . TGCGCCAGCAGCTTGGATTTAGGGAGGAGTGAGCAGTTCTTC CASSLDLGRSEQFF
TRBJ1-4 . TRBV4-3 . TGCGCCAGCAGCCGCTCGGTGGGAAAACTGTTTTTT CASSRSVGKLFF
TRBJ2-3 TRBD1 TRBV6-1 few TGTGCCAGCAGTGAAGACAGGGGGAGCACAGATACGCAGTATTTT CASSEDRGSTDTQYF
TRBJ2-7 TRBD2 TRBV4-1 few TGCGCCAGCAGCCAATCTATAGCGGGTACGTCAAACGAGCAGTACTTC CASSQSIAGTSNEQYF
TRBJ2-5 TRBD2 TRBV12-3/TRBV12-4 few TGTGCCAGCAGTTTCCTAGCGGGGGGGCCTGAGACCCAGTACTTC CASSFLAGGPETQYF
TRBJ1-2 . TRBV19 . TGTGCCACTTCGGGGGCGCAGTCAAACTATGGCTACACCTTT CATSGAQSNYGYTF
TRBJ2-3 . TRBV19 . TGTGCCAGTACTGCCCCCGGGGCCTTTAGCACAGATACGCAGTATTTT CASTAPGAFSTDTQYF
TRBJ1-1 . TRBV7-3 few TGTGCCAGCAGCTTAACTCTAGGGACTGAAGCTTTCTTT CASSLTLGTEAFF
TRBJ1-1 . TRBV12-3/TRBV12-4 . TGTGCCAGCAGTAGGAGGTTGACTGAAGCTTTCTTT CASSRRLTEAFF
TRBJ1-1 . TRBV12-3/TRBV12-4 . TGTGCCAGCTCCTGGACGGCCCCGAACACTGAAGCTTTCTTT CASSWTAPNTEAFF
TRBJ1-5 . TRBV20-1 few TGCAGTGCTAGCAGACAGCTAAGGTCCAATCAGCCCCAGCATTTT CSASRQLRSNQPQHF
TRBJ1-1 . TRBV20-1 . TGCAGTGCTAGAGACCCGGGACGGAAGAACACTGAAGCTTTCTTT CSARDPGRKNTEAFF
TRBJ2-1 TRBD2 TRBV11-2 few TGTGCCAGCACCCCGGCGGGGGGCGGGAGTTACAATGAGCAGTTCTTC CASTPAGGGSYNEQFF
TRBJ1-4 . TRBV25-1 many TGTGCCAGCAGTGTAGGCGGGGGCGGTGAAAAACTGTTTTTT CASSVGGGGEKLFF
TRBJ2-3 TRBD1 TRBV29-1 . TGCAGCGTCCTAAGGACAGGGGGCATCACAGATACGCAGTATTTT CSVLRTGGITDTQYF
TRBJ1-5 . TRBV7-2 few TGTGCCAGCAGCTCCCAGAGGCAAGGGCCCCAGCATTTT CASSSQRQGPQHF
TRBJ2-7 TRBD2 TRBV6-1 . TGTGCCAGCAGTGAAGCGGGACTAGTCTATGAGCAGTATTTC CASSEAGLVYEQYF
TRBJ2-1 TRBD2 TRBV29-1 many TGCTCGGGGGGTAGCTCCTACAATGAGCAGTTCTTC CSGGSSYNEQFF